This entry lists 9 T cell receptor beta chains sequenced from one sample in a study of T cell clones after liver transplantation. Clones were read by immunoSEQ multiplex PCR, and TCRdb kept only the in-frame ones, dropping some. The sample has some 50,000 clones, less than 75% seen once. Sequenced material: CD4+ T cells from blood, taken at the 22-month timepoint. These receptors were obtained from a human patient who received a liver transplant. The graft donor may account for some of the T cells.

The chain links TRBV19 to TRBJ2-3; 7 nucleotides match TRBD1. The CDR3 is 15 amino acids. Germline-derived CDR1 and CDR2 are LNHDA and SQIVND (reference sequence). V shed 5 bases and J 2 bases; nucleotides not matched to a gene: 7. CDR3 in amino acids: CASSARQGTTDTQYF. CDR3 bases: TGTGCCAGTAGTGCCCGACAGGGTACCACAGATACGCAGTATTTT.

This clone was counted once. The chain has TRBV5-1 and TRBJ2-2; D is undetermined. Germline V CDR1 and CDR2: SGHRS, YFSETQ. V was pared by 2 bases and J by 4 bases, with 15 bases between. CDR3 length: 16 residues. CDR3 nucleotides: TGCGCCAGCAGCTTACCGGAAAAATGGGCCACCGGGGAGCTGTTTTTT. It yields the protein CASSLPEKWATGELFF.

This chain links TRBV19 with TRBJ1-1; no firm D call. This CDR3 has 13 amino acids. Trimming took off 6 bases at V and 6 bases at J, with 14 bases between the two ends. CDR1 is LNHDA and CDR2 is SQIVND in the germline V gene (reference sequence). The CDR3 reads CASSLDAWAEAFF. DNA of the CDR3: TGTGCCAGTAGCCTTGATGCTTGGGCTGAAGCTTTCTTT.

This chain connects TRBV5-4 to TRBJ1-6; no reliable D call. Trimming took 4 bases from V and 9 from J, leaving 11 bases between them. Germline V gives CDR1 SGHNT, CDR2 YYREEE (reference sequence). The CDR3 spans 13 residues. CDR3: CASSIETSSPLHF. The CDR3 nucleotides read TGTGCCAGCAGCATAGAAACCTCTTCACCCCTCCACTTT.

This chain uses TRBV28 with TRBJ1-2, with D hard to call. The CDR3 is 12 residues long. Germline lookup yields CDR1 MDHEN and CDR2 SYDVKM. The V and J ends lost 8 bases and 3 bases respectively, with 10 bases between them. The CDR3 nucleotides read TGTGCCAGCGGTAAGGGAGACTATGGCTACACCTTC. Protein: CASGKGDYGYTF.

The CDR3 loop is CASSLFTDTQYF. CDR3 DNA: TGTGCCAGCAGCTTATTCACAGATACGCAGTATTTT. The rearrangement uses TRBV7-2 and TRBJ2-3; D unclear. The V gene's germline CDR1 is SGHTA and CDR2 FQGNSA. V lost 2 bases to trimming and J lost 2 bases, with 2 bases between them. The CDR3 totals 12 residues. Together with reference TRBV7-2 and TRBJ2-3, the CDR3 gives the full variable domain: GAGVSQSPSNKVTEKGKDVELRCDPISGHTALYWYRQSLGQGLEFLIYFQGNSAPDKSGLPSDRFSAERTGGSVSTLTIQRTQQEDSAVYLCASSLFTDTQYFGPGTRLTVL.

This clone was observed a single time. The CDR3 DNA is TGCGCCAGCAGCCAAGATCGGGCCCGACGCCTCTATGGCTACACCTTC. Its protein product is CASSQDRARRLYGYTF. The V call is TRBV4-1, the J call TRBJ1-2; D gene uncertain. The CDR3 is 16 residues long. Trimming removed 0 bases at V and 4 bases at J, with 15 bases between. CDR1 and CDR2 from the germline V gene are MGHRA and YSYEKL.

The V and J genes are TRBV10-2 and TRBJ1-1; D not resolved. CDR3 size: 16 residues. CDR1 is WSHSY, CDR2 SAAADI, per germline. Trimming removed 3 bases at V and 0 bases at J, with 14 bases between. DNA of the CDR3: TGCGCCAGCAGTGATACTGGTGGCGGGATGAACACTGAAGCTTTCTTT. Protein product: CASSDTGGGMNTEAFF.

The chain couples TRBV28 to TRBJ2-7, with D possibly called TRBD1 or TRBD2 (5 bases each). Trimming removed 2 bases from V and 6 bases from J, with 14 bases in between. The germline V gene has CDR1 MDHEN and CDR2 SYDVKM. The CDR3 sequence is 14 residues long. The CDR3 bases are TGTGCCAGCAGTTTAATGGGGGAAGGCGGCGAGCAGTACTTC. It yields the protein CASSLMGEGGEQYF.